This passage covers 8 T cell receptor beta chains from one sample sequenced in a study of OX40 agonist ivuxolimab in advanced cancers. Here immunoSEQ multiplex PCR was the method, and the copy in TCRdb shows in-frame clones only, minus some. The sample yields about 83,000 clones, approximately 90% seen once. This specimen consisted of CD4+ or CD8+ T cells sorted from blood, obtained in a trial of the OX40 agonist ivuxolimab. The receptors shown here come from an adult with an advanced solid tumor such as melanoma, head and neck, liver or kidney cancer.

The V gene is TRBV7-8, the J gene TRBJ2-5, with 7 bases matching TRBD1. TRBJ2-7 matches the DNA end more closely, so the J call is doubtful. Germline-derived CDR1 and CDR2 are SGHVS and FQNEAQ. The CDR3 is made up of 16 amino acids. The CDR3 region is CASSWVTGEKSYEQYF. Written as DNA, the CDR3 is TGTGCCAGCAGCTGGGTAACAGGGGAGAAGTCCTACGAGCAGTACTTC.

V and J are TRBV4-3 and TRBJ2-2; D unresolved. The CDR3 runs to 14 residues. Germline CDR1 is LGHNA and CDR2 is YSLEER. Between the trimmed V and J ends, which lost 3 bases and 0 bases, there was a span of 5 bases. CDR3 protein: CASSHGPNTGELFF. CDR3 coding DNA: TGCGCCAGCAGCCACGGGCCGAACACCGGGGAGCTGTTTTTT.

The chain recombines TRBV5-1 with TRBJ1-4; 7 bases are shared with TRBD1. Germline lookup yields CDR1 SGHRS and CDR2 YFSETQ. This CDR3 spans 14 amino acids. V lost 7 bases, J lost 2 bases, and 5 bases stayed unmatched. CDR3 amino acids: CASASTGTNEKLFF. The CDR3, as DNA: TGCGCCAGCGCATCGACAGGGACTAATGAAAAACTGTTTTTT.

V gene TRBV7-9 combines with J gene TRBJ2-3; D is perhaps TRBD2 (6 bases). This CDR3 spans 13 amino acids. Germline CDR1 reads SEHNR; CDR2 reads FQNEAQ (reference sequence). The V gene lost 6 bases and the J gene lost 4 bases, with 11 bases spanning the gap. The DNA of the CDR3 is TGTGCCAGCAGTCGAAGCGGGCCAGATACGCAGTATTTT. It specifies CASSRSGPDTQYF. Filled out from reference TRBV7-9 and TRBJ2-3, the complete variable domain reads DTGVSQNPRHKITKRGQNVTFRCDPISEHNRLYWYRQTLGQGPEFLTYFQNEAQLEKSRLLSDRFSAERPKGSFSTLEIQRTEQGDSAMYLCASSRSGPDTQYFGPGTRLTVL.

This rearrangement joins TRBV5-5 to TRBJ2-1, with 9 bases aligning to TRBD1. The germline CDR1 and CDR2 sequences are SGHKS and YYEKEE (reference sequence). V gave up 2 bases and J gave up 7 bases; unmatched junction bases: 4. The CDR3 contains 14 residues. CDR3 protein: CASSLGTGTNEQFF. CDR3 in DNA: TGTGCCAGCAGCTTAGGGACAGGGACGAATGAGCAGTTCTTC.

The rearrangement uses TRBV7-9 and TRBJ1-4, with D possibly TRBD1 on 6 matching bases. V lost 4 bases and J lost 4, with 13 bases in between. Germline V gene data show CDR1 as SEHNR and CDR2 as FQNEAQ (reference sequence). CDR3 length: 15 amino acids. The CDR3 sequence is CASSWRQVNNEKLFF. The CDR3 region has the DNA TGTGCCAGCAGCTGGAGACAGGTTAATAATGAAAAACTGTTTTTT. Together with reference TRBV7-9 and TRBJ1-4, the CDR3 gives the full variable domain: DTGVSQNPRHKITKRGQNVTFRCDPISEHNRLYWYRQTLGQGPEFLTYFQNEAQLEKSRLLSDRFSAERPKGSFSTLEIQRTEQGDSAMYLCASSWRQVNNEKLFFGSGTQLSVL.

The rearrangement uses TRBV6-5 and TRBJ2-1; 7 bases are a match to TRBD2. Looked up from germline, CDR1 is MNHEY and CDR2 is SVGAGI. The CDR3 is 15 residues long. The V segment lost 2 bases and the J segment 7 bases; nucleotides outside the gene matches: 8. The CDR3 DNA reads TGTGCCAGCAGTTACGGGCTAGCGGCAAGGAATGAGCAGTTCTTC. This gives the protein CASSYGLAARNEQFF.

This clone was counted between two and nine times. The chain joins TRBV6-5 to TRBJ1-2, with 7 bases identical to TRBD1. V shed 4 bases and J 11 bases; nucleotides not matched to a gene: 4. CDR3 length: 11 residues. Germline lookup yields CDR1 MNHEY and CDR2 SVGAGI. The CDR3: CASSSGTAYTF. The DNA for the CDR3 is TGTGCCAGCAGTTCCGGGACAGCGTACACCTTC.